The 21 T cell receptor beta chains below were found in one sample sequenced in a study of CD8 T cells in ankylosing spondylitis. These receptors are not linked to any known antigen. General observations from the study: A TCR beta motif of fewer than ten highly homologous variants appeared characteristic of ankylosing spondylitis blood.

TCRdb re-derived calls from the 5' RACE reads in MiXCR, one entry per CDR3 protein. Among more than 400,000 distinct CDR3 sequences listed, over 4% were seen once. The sequencing input was blood, either unsorted or a sorted T cell fraction (not recorded which). The receptor source for this set is a male donor with ankylosing spondylitis.

In this sample, this clonotype turned up a few times. This rearrangement joins TRBV27 to TRBJ2-3; 7 nucleotides align to TRBD2. Germline CDR1 and CDR2: MNHEY and SMNVEV (reference sequence). V shed 6 bases and J 6 bases; nucleotides not matched to a gene: 12. The CDR3 contains 15 residues. In DNA, the CDR3 is TGTGCCAGCAGCACCTATAGCGGGCGAACTGATACGCAGTATTTT. Its protein product is CASSTYSGRTDTQYF.

This clonotype occurred many times. J is TRBJ2-2 and V is TRBV29-1; TRBD2 aligns across 7 bases. There are 14 residues in the CDR3. Per the germline V gene, CDR1 is SQVTM and CDR2 is ANQGSEA. V shed 4 bases, J shed 1 base, and the junction held 3 bases outside the gene matches. CDR3 sequence: CSVVERENTGELFF. DNA of the CDR3: TGCAGCGTTGTAGAGCGGGAGAACACCGGGGAGCTGTTTTTT.

This clonotype was recorded many times. The V gene is TRBV11-3, the J gene TRBJ1-1; D unresolved. Germline V lookup: CDR1 SGHNT, CDR2 YENEEA. V lost 5 bases to trimming and J lost 1 base, with 8 bases between them. There are 13 residues in the CDR3. CDR3 bases: TGTGCCAGCAGCCGTAGACCGAACACTGAAGCTTTCTTT. It specifies CASSRRPNTEAFF.

Ten or more counts support this clonotype. The gene calls are TRBV27 and TRBJ2-1, with a possible D match to TRBD2 (5 bases). This CDR3 contains 15 residues. The germline CDR1 and CDR2 sequences are MNHEY and SMNVEV (reference sequence). The V gene lost 1 base and the J gene lost 10 bases, with 17 bases spanning the gap. The CDR3 here is CASSLFLVGSGEQFF. In nucleotides, the CDR3 is TGTGCCAGCAGTTTATTTCTAGTCGGCTCGGGGGAGCAGTTCTTC.

This clonotype was recorded at least ten times. The V call is TRBV27, the J call TRBJ1-5; D is uncertain. CDR1 is MNHEY and CDR2 is SMNVEV in the germline V gene (reference sequence). The V end was cut by 6 bases, the J end by 8 bases, with 11 bases between. This CDR3 comprises 12 residues. CDR3 DNA: TGTGCCAGCAGAAATCTACACGAGCCCCAGCATTTT. It is translated as CASRNLHEPQHF.

This clonotype was observed many times. This chain uses TRBV28 with TRBJ2-3; TRBD1 aligns across 7 bases. Trimming cost V 4 bases and J 3 bases; bases outside gene matches: 7. CDR3 size: 15 residues. CDR1 is MDHEN and CDR2 is SYDVKM in the germline V gene. Here the CDR3 DNA reads TGTGCCAGCAGTTCACAGGGGTGGGCGACAGATACGCAGTATTTT. As protein: CASSSQGWATDTQYF.

As for this clonotype: At one end the junction does not follow the germline gene, possibly because of a read error. The chain links TRBV7-7 to TRBJ2-1; 12 bases align to TRBD2. The germline V gene encodes CDR1 SSHAT and CDR2 FNYEAQ (reference sequence). The CDR3 runs to 14 residues. CDR3 loop: CASSVGLAGNEQFF. Here the CDR3 DNA reads TGTGCTAGCAGCGTCGGACTAGCGGGAAATGAGCAGTTCTTC.

This clonotype was seen repeatedly, ten times or more. CDR3 region: CASVPGGTRSYNEQFF. CDR3 in DNA: TGTGCCAGCGTCCCTGGGGGAACCCGCTCCTACAATGAGCAGTTCTTC. This chain links TRBV6-2 or TRBV6-3 with TRBJ2-1, with D perhaps matching TRBD1 or TRBD2 (5 bases each). Trimming left V 8 bases short and J 0 bases short, with 17 bases between. Looked up from germline, CDR1 is MNHEY and CDR2 is SVGEGT. CDR3 length: 16 residues.

This clonotype was seen many times. This rearrangement joins TRBV5-1 to TRBJ1-2; perhaps TRBD1 as D (6 bases). The V end was cut by 4 bases, the J end by 8 bases, with 18 bases between. Germline CDR1 is SGHRS and CDR2 is YFSETQ. The CDR3 totals 14 residues. For the CDR3, the DNA is TGCGCCAGCAGCGACTCTCGGGGGCTTAAGGGCTACACCTTC. Translated, it gives CASSDSRGLKGYTF.

This clonotype was seen at least ten times. The chain carries TRBV5-1 and TRBJ2-2; TRBD1 aligns across 9 bases. The V and J ends lost 4 bases and 5 bases, in that order; junction bases with no gene match: 6. The CDR3 has 15 residues. Germline V gene data show CDR1 as SGHRS and CDR2 as YFSETQ. The CDR3 here is CASSTGQGKTGELFF. As DNA, the CDR3 is TGCGCCAGCAGCACGGGACAGGGTAAAACCGGGGAGCTGTTTTTT.

This clonotype has just a few counts. V usage is TRBV11-2 and J usage is TRBJ2-7, with 7 bases aligning to TRBD1. After removal of 5 bases from V and 1 base from J, the junction contained 8 bases not matched to a gene. CDR3 length equals 15 residues. Germline assignment: CDR1 SGHAT and CDR2 FQNNGV. DNA for the CDR3: TGTGCCAGCAGCCTACTACAGGGGAGTTCCTACGAGCAGTACTTC. Translating gives CASSLLQGSSYEQYF.

Only a few counts were recorded for this clonotype. This chain connects TRBV30 to TRBJ2-1, with D possibly TRBD1 on 6 matching bases. The CDR3 loop spans 13 amino acids. The germline V and J ends were trimmed by 4 bases and 4 bases, with 11 bases remaining between them. Germline V lookup: CDR1 GTSNPN, CDR2 SVGIG (reference sequence). Written as DNA, the CDR3 is TGTGCCTGGACAGGACAGCCTTACAATGAGCAGTTCTTC. Protein sequence: CAWTGQPYNEQFF.

On this clonotype: A clone one base away is much larger, so this may be a read error. The gene calls are TRBV4-3 and TRBJ1-1; TRBD1 might be the D (6 bases). The germline V and J ends were trimmed by 0 bases and 5 bases, with 13 bases remaining between them. Per germline, CDR1 LGHNA and CDR2 YSLEER. The CDR3 sequence is 15 residues long. The CDR3 loop is CASSQEGGGWTEAFF. CDR3 nucleotides: TGCGCCAGCAGCCAAGAAGGAGGGGGGTGGACTGAAGCTTTCTTT.

This clonotype showed up many times. The rearrangement joins TRBV10-3 to TRBJ1-4; the match to TRBD1 covers 7 bases. Germline V gene data show CDR1 as ENHRY and CDR2 as SYGVKD. V gave up 10 bases and J gave up 2 bases; unmatched junction bases: 4. The CDR3 contains 13 residues. The CDR3 nucleotides read TGTGCCACAGGGGGGGCGACTAATGAAAAACTGTTTTTT. Its translation is CATGGATNEKLFF.

Ten or more counts support this clonotype. V and J are TRBV11-2 and TRBJ2-1, with 7 bases identical to TRBD2. There are 16 residues in the CDR3. The germline V gene encodes CDR1 SGHAT and CDR2 FQNNGV. Germline trimming cut 5 bases from V and 4 bases from J; bases unmatched to any gene: 11. CDR3 sequence (DNA): TGTGCCAGCAGCGCTCTGAGCGGGGTTGTGTACAATGAGCAGTTCTTC. Translation gives CASSALSGVVYNEQFF.

This clonotype was detected ten times or more. The chain is built from TRBV6-5 and TRBJ2-7; a possible D gene is TRBD2 (6 bases). The CDR3 runs to 15 residues. The germline V gene has CDR1 MNHEY and CDR2 SVGAGI. Trimming left V 4 bases short and J 0 bases short, with 13 bases between. The CDR3 region is CASSSTSASSYEQYF. The CDR3 DNA follows: TGTGCCAGCAGTTCGACTAGTGCGAGCTCCTACGAGCAGTACTTC.

This clonotype came up a few times. The V and J genes are TRBV4-1 and TRBJ2-7; the D is unclear. Germline loops: CDR1 MGHRA, CDR2 YSYEKL. The CDR3 totals 13 residues. The germline V and J ends were trimmed by 3 bases and 5 bases, with 11 bases remaining between them. The CDR3 spells CASSHPGFNEQYF. The CDR3 DNA is TGCGCCAGCAGCCACCCTGGGTTCAACGAGCAGTACTTC.

This clonotype was counted between two and nine times. The genes are TRBV4-1 and TRBJ2-7; D is possibly TRBD1 or TRBD2 (6 bases each). Trimming stripped 8 bases from V and 0 bases from J, with 17 bases between. The germline V gene encodes CDR1 MGHRA and CDR2 YSYEKL. This CDR3 region has 15 residues. The CDR3 DNA reads TGCGCCAGCGCCCTGCAGAGGGGGGACTCCTACGAGCAGTACTTC. Translated, it gives CASALQRGDSYEQYF.

This clonotype has at least ten counts. V is TRBV5-6 and J is TRBJ2-1; D is ambiguous. From germline, CDR1 is SGHDT and CDR2 YYEEEE. The CDR3 runs to 12 residues. V lost 4 bases to trimming and J lost 6 bases, with 8 bases between them. The CDR3 spells CASSHNSNEQFF. Here the CDR3 DNA reads TGTGCCAGCAGCCATAACAGCAATGAGCAGTTCTTC.

This clonotype was recorded many times. The chain uses TRBV7-3 and TRBJ2-7, with D hard to call. Trimming removed 2 bases from V and 1 base from J, with 12 bases in between. The CDR3 is 15 amino acids. In germline, CDR1 is SGHTA, CDR2 FQGTGA. The CDR3 coding sequence is TGTGCCAGCAGCTTATTTGGGGATCTTTCCTACGAGCAGTACTTC. This sequence encodes CASSLFGDLSYEQYF.

This clonotype was counted at least ten times. V and J are TRBV28 and TRBJ2-2; D uncertain. The V gene lost 6 bases and the J gene lost 1 base, with 6 bases spanning the gap. Germline CDR1 reads MDHEN; CDR2 reads SYDVKM. This CDR3 region has 13 residues. CDR3 sequence (DNA): TGTGCCAGCAGGCGGCTGAACACCGGGGAGCTGTTTTTT. Translation: CASRRLNTGELFF.